Sequencing of this TCR beta chain was carried out in a study of blood T cell repertoires in COVID-19. Study context: Both acute and convalescent COVID-19 samples were obtained from the United States, Italy and Spain. From T cells, B-cell-depleted T cells, or PBMCs came the material, which was cDNA or gDNA.

The CDR3 loop spans 14 amino acids. The V segment lost 7 bases and the J segment 3 bases; nucleotides outside the gene matches: 7. Germline-derived CDR1 and CDR2 are ENHRY and SYGVKD. Original handling: From reference gene primer amplification, estimates of nucleated cell counts were derived. Sequencing was performed with immunoSEQ multiplex PCR; in TCRdb, only in-frame clones are kept and a portion is missing. That table furnishes V, J and clone size, whereas the DNA furnished D and trimming. This table holds fewer than 100,000 clones, 91% found once. Sequenced input: peripheral blood. This clonotype was sampled from a woman in her fifties or sixties in a cohort sampled during active COVID-19. The gene calls are TRBV10-3 and TRBJ1-2; 8 bases align to TRBD1. CDR3 bases: TGTGCCATCACTAATCGGGGACAGGACTATGGCTACACCTTC. As protein: CAITNRGQDYGYTF.